Sequencing of this T cell receptor beta chain was carried out in a study of CD8+CD57+ T cells in acquired aplastic anemia. Across the whole study: Roughly 3 ug was the average amount of DNA from sorted CD4+ and CD8+ cells.

Researchers used genomic DNA as the template to profile TCR beta VDJ and CDR3. Using its own MiXCR run on the reads, TCRdb lists one record per CDR3 protein. Altogether just over 400,000 distinct CDR3 sequences are present, 60% to 80% being singletons, with the ten largest covering approximately 3.8%. Germline values: CDR1 SGHRS, CDR2 YFSETQ. The CDR3 covers 15 residues. Note on this clonotype: A much larger clone sits a single nucleotide away, making a read error possible.

Sequenced sample: sorted CD4+, CD8+, or CD8+CD57+ T cells (not recorded which) from PBMCs. This clonotype was obtained from a human donor in good health, serving as a control. The chain carries TRBV5-1 and TRBJ2-5; D call uncertain. This chain's CDR3 is CASSLGSGYQETRYF. The CDR3 DNA is TGCGCCAGCAGCTTGGGGTCAGGTTACCAAGAGACCCGGTACTTC.